This T cell receptor (beta chain) was obtained from a study of blood T cell repertoires in COVID-19. Study context: Samples of COVID-19 (acute and convalescent) were obtained from the United States, Italy and Spain. Nucleic acid was either cDNA or gDNA, and it came from T cells, B-cell-depleted T cells, or PBMCs.

The CDR3 is 15 residues long. Germline values: CDR1 MNHEY, CDR2 SVGAGI. Trimming shortened V by 7 bases and J by 1 base, and 13 bases separated the two germline ends. The assay was immunoSEQ multiplex PCR, and TCRdb's table has in-frame clones only and misses some. This table holds approximately 140,000 clones, approximately 81% found once. The source is a man aged 55 to 70 with acute or convalescent COVID-19. This chain joins TRBV6-5 and TRBJ2-2; weak D call: TRBD2 (5 bases). Sequencing was carried out using peripheral blood. Here the CDR3 DNA reads TGTGCCAGCATTATGGGCGCGGGGAACACCGGGGAGCTGTTTTTT. As protein: CASIMGAGNTGELFF.